This T cell receptor (beta chain) was sequenced for a study of OX40 agonist ivuxolimab in advanced cancers. Study details: Three partial responders included one hepatocellular carcinoma patient and two cutaneous melanoma patients. Study outcomes and limitations: CD8+ T cells (on average) carried more expanded clones than CD4+ T cells.

Assay used: immunoSEQ multiplex PCR; TCRdb lists only in-frame clones, some missing. Among approximately 68,000 clones listed, roughly 86% were seen once. This CDR3 has 12 amino acids. Trimming took 4 bases from V and 6 from J, leaving 10 bases between them. Germline V gene data show CDR1 as SQVTM and CDR2 as ANQGSEA. This clone was detected only once. The antigen is not known. The rearrangement uses TRBV29-1 and TRBJ1-5; possible D gene TRBD1, 6 bases. The sequence derives from an adult with an advanced solid tumor such as melanoma, head and neck, liver or kidney cancer. This sample comprised CD4+ or CD8+ T cells sorted from blood, obtained in a trial of the OX40 agonist ivuxolimab. As DNA, the CDR3 is TGCAGCGTTGGGGGGGCCGGTCAGCCCCAGCATTTT. Translating gives CSVGGAGQPQHF.